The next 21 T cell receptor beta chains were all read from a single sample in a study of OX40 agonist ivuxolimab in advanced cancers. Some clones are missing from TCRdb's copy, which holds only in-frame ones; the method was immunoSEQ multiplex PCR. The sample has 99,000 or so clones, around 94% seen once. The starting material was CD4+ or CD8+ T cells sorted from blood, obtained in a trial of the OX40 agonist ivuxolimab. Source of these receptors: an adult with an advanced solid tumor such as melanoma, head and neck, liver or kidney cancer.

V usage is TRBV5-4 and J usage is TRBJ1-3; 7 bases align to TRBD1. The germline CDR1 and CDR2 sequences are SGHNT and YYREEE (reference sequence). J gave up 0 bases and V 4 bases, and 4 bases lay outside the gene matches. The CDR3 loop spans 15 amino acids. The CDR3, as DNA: TGTGCCAGCAGCACCGGGACAGTCTCTGGAAACACCATATATTTT. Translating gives CASSTGTVSGNTIYF.

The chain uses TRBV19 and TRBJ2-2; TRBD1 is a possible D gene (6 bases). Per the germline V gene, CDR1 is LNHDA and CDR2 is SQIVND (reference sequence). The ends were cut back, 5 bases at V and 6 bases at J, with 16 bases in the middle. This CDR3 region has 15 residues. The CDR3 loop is CASSRGRGVAGELFF. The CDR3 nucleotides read TGTGCCAGTAGTCGGGGCAGGGGAGTGGCCGGGGAGCTGTTTTTT.

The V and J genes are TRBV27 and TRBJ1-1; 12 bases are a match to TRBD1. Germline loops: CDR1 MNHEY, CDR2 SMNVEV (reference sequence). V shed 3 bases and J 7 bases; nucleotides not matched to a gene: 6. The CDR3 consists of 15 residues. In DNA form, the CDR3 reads TGTGCCAGCAGTTTCCGGGACAGGGGGCGGAGTGAAGCTTTCTTT. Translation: CASSFRDRGRSEAFF.

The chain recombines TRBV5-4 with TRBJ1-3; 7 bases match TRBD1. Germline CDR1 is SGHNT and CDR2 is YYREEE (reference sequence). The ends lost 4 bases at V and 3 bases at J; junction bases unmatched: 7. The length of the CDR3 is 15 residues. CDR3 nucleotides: TGTGCCAGCAGCCCCGAGGGGGCTTTTGGAAACACCATATATTTT. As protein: CASSPEGAFGNTIYF.

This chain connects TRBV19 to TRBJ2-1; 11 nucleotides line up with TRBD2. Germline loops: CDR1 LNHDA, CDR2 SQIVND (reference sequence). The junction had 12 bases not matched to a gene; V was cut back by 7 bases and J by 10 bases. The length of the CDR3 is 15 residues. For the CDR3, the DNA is TGTGCCAGTATCGGGAGTCGACTAGCGGGAAAGGAGCAGTTCTTC. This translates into CASIGSRLAGKEQFF.

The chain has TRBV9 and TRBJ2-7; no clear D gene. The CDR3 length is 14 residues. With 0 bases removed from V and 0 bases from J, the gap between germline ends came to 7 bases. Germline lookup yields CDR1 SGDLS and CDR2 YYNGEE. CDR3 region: CASSVDPASYEQYF. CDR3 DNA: TGTGCCAGCAGCGTAGATCCGGCCTCCTACGAGCAGTACTTC. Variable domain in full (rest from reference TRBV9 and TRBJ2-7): DSGVTQTPKHLITATGQRVTLRCSPRSGDLSVYWYQQSLDQGLQFLIQYYNGEERAKGNILERFSAQQFPDLHSELNLSSLELGDSALYFCASSVDPASYEQYFGPGTRLTVT.

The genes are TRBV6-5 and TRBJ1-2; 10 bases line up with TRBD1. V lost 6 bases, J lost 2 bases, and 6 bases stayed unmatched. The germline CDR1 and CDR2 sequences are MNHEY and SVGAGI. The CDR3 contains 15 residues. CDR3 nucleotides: TGTGCCAGCAGGGCGGGACAGGGGTGGAACTATGGCTACACCTTC. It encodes CASRAGQGWNYGYTF.

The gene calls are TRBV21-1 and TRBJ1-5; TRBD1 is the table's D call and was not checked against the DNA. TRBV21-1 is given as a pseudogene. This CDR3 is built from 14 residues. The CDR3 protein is CASRLDRGNQPQHF. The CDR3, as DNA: TGTGCCAGCAGACTGGACAGGGGCAATCAGCCCCAGCATTTT.

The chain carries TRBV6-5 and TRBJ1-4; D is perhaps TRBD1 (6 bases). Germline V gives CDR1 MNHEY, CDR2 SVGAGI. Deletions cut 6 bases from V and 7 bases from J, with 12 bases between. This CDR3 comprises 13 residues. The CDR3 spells CASSLQGPEKLFF. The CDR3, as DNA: TGTGCCAGCAGCCTACAGGGCCCTGAAAAACTGTTTTTT.

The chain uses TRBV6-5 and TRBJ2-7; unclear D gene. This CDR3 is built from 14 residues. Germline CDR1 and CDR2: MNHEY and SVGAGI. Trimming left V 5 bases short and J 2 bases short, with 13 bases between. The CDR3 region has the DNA TGTGCCAGCAGTACCCCACGTGGACCCTACGAGCAGTACTTC. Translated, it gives CASSTPRGPYEQYF.

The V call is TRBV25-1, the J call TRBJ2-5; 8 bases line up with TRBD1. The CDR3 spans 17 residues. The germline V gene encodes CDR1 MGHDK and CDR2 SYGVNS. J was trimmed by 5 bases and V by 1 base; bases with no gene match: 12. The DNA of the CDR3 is TGTGCCAGCAGTGAATTGTCATATCGGACAGGGAAGGAGACCCAGTACTTC. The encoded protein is CASSELSYRTGKETQYF.

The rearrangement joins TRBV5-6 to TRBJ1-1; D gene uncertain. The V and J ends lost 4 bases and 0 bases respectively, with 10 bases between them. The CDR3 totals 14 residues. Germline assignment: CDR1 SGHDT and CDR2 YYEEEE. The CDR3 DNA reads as TGTGCCAGCAGCGTCGACATTATGAACACTGAAGCTTTCTTT. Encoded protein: CASSVDIMNTEAFF.

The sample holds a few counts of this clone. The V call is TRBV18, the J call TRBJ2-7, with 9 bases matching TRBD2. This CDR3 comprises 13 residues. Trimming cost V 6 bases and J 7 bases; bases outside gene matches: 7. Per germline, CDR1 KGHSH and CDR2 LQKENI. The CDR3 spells CASSRTSDGEQYF. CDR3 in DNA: TGTGCCAGCTCTCGGACTAGCGATGGGGAGCAGTACTTC.

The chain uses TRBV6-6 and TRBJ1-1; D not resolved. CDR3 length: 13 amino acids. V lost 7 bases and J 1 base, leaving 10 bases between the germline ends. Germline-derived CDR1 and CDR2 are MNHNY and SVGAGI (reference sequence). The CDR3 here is CASTPRTNTEAFF. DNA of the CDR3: TGTGCCAGCACTCCAAGGACGAACACTGAAGCTTTCTTT.

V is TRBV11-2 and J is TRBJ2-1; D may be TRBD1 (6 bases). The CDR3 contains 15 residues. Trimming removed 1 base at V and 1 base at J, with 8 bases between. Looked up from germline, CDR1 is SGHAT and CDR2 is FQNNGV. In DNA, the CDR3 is TGTGCCAGCAGCTTAGGGGGGCTATCCTACAATGAGCAGTTCTTC. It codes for CASSLGGLSYNEQFF.

The CDR3 coding sequence is TGTGCCAGCAGCGCAGACGGGAACTATGGCTACACCTTC. This translates into CASSADGNYGYTF. This rearrangement joins TRBV7-9 to TRBJ1-2; D remains ambiguous. The CDR3 is 13 amino acids. V was pared by 5 bases and J by 2 bases, with 9 bases between. Germline V CDR1 and CDR2: SEHNR, FQNEAQ (reference sequence).

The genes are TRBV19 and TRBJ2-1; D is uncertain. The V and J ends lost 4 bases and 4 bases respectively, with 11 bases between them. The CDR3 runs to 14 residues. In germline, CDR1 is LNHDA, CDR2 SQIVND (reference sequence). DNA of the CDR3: TGTGCCAGTAGTACCCCCGGACGGTACAATGAGCAGTTCTTC. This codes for CASSTPGRYNEQFF.

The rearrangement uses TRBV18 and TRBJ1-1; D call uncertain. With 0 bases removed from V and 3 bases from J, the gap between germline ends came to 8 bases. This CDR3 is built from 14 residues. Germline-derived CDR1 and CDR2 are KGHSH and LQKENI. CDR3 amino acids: CASSPPRTYTEAFF. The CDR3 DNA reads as TGTGCCAGCTCACCACCCAGGACGTACACTGAAGCTTTCTTT.

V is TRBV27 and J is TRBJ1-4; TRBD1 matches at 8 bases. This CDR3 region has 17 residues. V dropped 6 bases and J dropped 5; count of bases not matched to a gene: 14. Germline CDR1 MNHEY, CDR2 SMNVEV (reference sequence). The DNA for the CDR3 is TGTGCCAGCAGATTTTACTCAACGGGACAGGAAAATGAAAAACTGTTTTTT. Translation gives CASRFYSTGQENEKLFF.

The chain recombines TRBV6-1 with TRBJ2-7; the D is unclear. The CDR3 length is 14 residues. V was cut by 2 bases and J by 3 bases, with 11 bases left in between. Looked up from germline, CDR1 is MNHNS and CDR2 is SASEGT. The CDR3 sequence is CASSEIRAGYEQYF. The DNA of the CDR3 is TGTGCCAGCAGTGAAATAAGGGCAGGCTACGAGCAGTACTTC.

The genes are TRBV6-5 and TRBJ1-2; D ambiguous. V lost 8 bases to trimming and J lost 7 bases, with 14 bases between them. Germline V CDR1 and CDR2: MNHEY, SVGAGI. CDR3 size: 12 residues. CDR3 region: CASGLTLFGYTF. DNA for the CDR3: TGTGCCAGCGGACTTACTTTATTTGGCTACACCTTC.